The sequence of this T cell receptor (beta chain) was determined in a study of siplizumab effects on memory and regulatory T cells. A word on this clone: The antigen is unknown.

The CDR3 length is 12 residues. Per germline, CDR1 PRHDT and CDR2 FYEKMQ (reference sequence). V lost 8 bases and J lost 3, with 11 bases in between. Whole-study findings and limits: The suppressive capacity of proliferating Tregs from siplizumab cultures remained unconfirmed. A minor share of alloreactive clones matched unstimulated subsets.

Each sample had roughly 10^5 TCR templates assayed. Assay used: immunoSEQ multiplex PCR; TCRdb lists only in-frame clones, some missing. The table shows 70,000 or so clones, with roughly 88% occurring only once. The sample comprised Tregs sorted from blood. This TCR was sampled from a human donor in good health. The J gene is TRBJ2-7, the V gene TRBV13, with no clear D. CDR3 DNA: TGTGCCAGCGGGGTACGCCACTACGAGCAGTACTTC. Protein: CASGVRHYEQYF.